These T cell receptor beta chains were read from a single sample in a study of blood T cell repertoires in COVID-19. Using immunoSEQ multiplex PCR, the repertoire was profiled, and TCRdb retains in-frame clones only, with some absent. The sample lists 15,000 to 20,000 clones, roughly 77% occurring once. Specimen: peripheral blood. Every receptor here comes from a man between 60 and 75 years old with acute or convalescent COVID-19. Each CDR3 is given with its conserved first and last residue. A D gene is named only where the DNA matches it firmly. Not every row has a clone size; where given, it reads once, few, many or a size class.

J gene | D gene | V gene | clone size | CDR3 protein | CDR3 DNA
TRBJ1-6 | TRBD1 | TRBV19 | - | CASSIDFDRGRRPLHF | TGTGCCAGTAGTATAGATTTCGACAGGGGGCGCCGACCCCTCCACTTT
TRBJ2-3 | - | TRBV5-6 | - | CASSLVTGTQYF | TGTGCCAGCAGCTTGGTGACTGGCACGCAGTATTTT
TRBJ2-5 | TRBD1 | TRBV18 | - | CASGVGQGFETQYF | TGTGCCAGCGGGGTGGGACAGGGGTTCGAGACCCAGTACTTC
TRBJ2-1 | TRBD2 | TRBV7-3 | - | CASSLTPSGGHNEQFF | TGTGCCAGCAGCTTAACCCCTAGCGGGGGTCACAATGAGCAGTTCTTC
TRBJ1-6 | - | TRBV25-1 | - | CASPPLQGGTYNSPLHF | TGTGCCAGCCCCCCCTTACAGGGAGGGACCTATAATTCACCCCTCCACTTT
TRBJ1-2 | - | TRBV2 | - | CASSVGILDGYTF | TGTGCCAGCAGTGTGGGCATCCTTGACGGCTACACCTTC
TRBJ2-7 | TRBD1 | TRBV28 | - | CASSSGTGRAYEQYF | TGTGCCAGCAGTTCGGGGACAGGCCGTGCCTACGAGCAGTACTTC
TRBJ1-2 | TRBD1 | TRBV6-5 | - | CASSTGAPGGYTF | TGTGCCAGCAGTACAGGGGCCCCAGGGGGCTACACCTTC
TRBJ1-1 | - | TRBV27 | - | CASSQGTEAFF | TGTGCCAGCAGTCAGGGTACTGAAGCTTTCTTT
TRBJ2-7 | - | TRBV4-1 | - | CASSQDRRDIYEQYF | TGCGCCAGCAGCCAAGATAGAAGGGACATCTACGAGCAGTACTTC
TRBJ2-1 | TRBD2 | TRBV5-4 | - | CASTAGLAGENNEQFF | TGTGCCAGCACCGCGGGCCTAGCGGGGGAAAATAATGAGCAGTTCTTC
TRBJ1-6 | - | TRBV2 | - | CASGSEQGQNSPLHF | TGTGCCAGCGGGTCTGAACAGGGTCAGAATTCACCCCTCCACTTT
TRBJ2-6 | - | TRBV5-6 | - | CASSLGVSGANVLTF | TGTGCCAGCAGCTTAGGGGTTTCTGGGGCCAACGTCCTGACTTTC
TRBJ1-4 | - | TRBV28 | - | CASSTIWQGNEKLFF | TGTGCCAGCAGTACTATATGGCAGGGGAATGAAAAACTGTTTTTT
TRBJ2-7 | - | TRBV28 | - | CASSLPRDTSYEQYF | TGTGCCAGCAGTTTACCACGGGACACCTCCTACGAGCAGTACTTC
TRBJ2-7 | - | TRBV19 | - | CASSVQGTYEQYF | TGTGCCAGTAGTGTCCAGGGCACCTACGAGCAGTACTTC
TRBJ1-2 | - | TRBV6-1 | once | CASSDRVDYGYTF | TGTGCCAGCAGTGACCGGGTCGACTATGGCTACACCTTC
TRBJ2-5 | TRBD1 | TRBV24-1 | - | CATSVPTGGRETQYF | TGTGCCACCAGTGTGCCTACAGGGGGCCGAGAGACCCAGTACTTC
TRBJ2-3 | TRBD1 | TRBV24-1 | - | CATGEGALDTQYF | TGTGCCACCGGAGAGGGGGCGCTTGATACGCAGTATTTT
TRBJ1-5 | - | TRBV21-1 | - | CASSIRVDDRGQGVGQPQHF | TGTGCCAGCAGCATAAGGGTCGATGACAGGGGGCAAGGAGTAGGTCAGCCCCAGCATTTT
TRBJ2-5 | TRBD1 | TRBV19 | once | CASSISTGGETQYF | TGTGCCAGTAGTATTTCAACAGGGGGTGAGACCCAGTACTTC
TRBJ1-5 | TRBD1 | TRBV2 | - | CASSEQGVFNQPQHF | TGTGCCAGCAGTGAACAGGGGGTGTTCAATCAGCCCCAGCATTTT
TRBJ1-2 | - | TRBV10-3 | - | CAAVPAGSNYGYTF | TGTGCCGCCGTTCCCGCGGGCTCTAACTATGGCTACACCTTC
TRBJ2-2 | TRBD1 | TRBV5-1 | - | CASSQGQGGNTGELFF | TGCGCCAGCAGCCAGGGACAGGGGGGAAACACCGGGGAGCTGTTTTTT
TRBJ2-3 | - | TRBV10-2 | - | CASKLAGTDTQYF | TGCGCCAGTAAGTTAGCGGGCACAGATACGCAGTATTTT
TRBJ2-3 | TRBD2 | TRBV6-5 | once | CASSQTSGGTDTQYF | TGTGCCAGCAGTCAGACTAGCGGGGGAACAGATACGCAGTATTTT
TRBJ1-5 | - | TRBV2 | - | CASSERWEGNQPQHF | TGTGCCAGCAGTGAACGGTGGGAGGGCAATCAGCCCCAGCATTTT
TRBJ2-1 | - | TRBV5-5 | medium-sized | CASSLPQGSVNEQFF | TGTGCCAGCAGCCTACCACAGGGCTCCGTCAATGAGCAGTTCTTC